The 16 T cell receptor beta chains given below trace back to one sample, sequenced in a study of shared clonotypes between healthy human individuals. Profiled with immunoSEQ multiplex PCR; TCRdb holds only in-frame clones, not every one. The sample holds about 1.5 million clones, about 98% seen once. What was sequenced was naive CD4+ T cells sorted from blood. Subset in this sample: CD45RA+ positively selected. The receptors were gathered from a man aged 30 to 45 in good health.

The rearrangement joins TRBV11-3 to TRBJ2-1; D is unclear. CDR3 size: 15 residues. Germline CDR1 is SGHNT and CDR2 is YENEEA. With 1 base removed from V and 4 bases from J, the gap between germline ends came to 11 bases. Here the CDR3 reads CASSLGHLEYNEQFF. In DNA, the CDR3 is TGTGCCAGCAGCTTAGGACATCTAGAATACAATGAGCAGTTCTTC.

The V and J genes are TRBV11-2 and TRBJ2-1; possible D gene TRBD1, 6 bases. This CDR3 contains 17 residues. CDR1 is SGHAT, CDR2 FQNNGV, per germline. V lost 4 bases and J 4 bases, leaving 20 bases between the germline ends. Written as DNA, the CDR3 is TGTGCCAGCAGCTCATACCGGGACACACTTTCGTACAATGAGCAGTTCTTC. Its protein product is CASSSYRDTLSYNEQFF.

This chain links TRBV7-2 with TRBJ2-6; D unclear. The V end was cut by 5 bases, the J end by 0 bases, with 11 bases between. CDR1 and CDR2 (germline): SGHTA, FQGNSA. The CDR3 contains 16 residues. CDR3 region: CASSRNGRSGANVLTF. The CDR3, as DNA: TGTGCCAGCAGCCGAAATGGGCGCTCTGGGGCCAACGTCCTGACTTTC.

The chain links TRBV7-3 to TRBJ2-6; D not certain. The CDR3 covers 17 residues. Looked up from germline, CDR1 is SGHTA and CDR2 is FQGTGA. V lost 2 bases and J lost 2, with 13 bases in between. The CDR3 region is CASSLVSAAAGANVLTF. DNA for the CDR3: TGTGCCAGCAGCTTAGTATCGGCAGCCGCTGGGGCCAACGTCCTGACTTTC.

The chain employs TRBV5-6 and TRBJ1-5, with 8 bases matching TRBD1. With 2 bases clipped from V and 0 bases from J, the junction kept 7 bases outside the gene matches. From germline, CDR1 is SGHDT and CDR2 YYEEEE. The CDR3 totals 17 residues. The CDR3 region has the DNA TGTGCCAGCAGCTTAGCGACAGGGGAGATTAGCAATCAGCCCCAGCATTTT. It specifies CASSLATGEISNQPQHF.

The J gene is TRBJ1-2, the V gene TRBV9; D gene unclear. From germline, CDR1 is SGDLS and CDR2 YYNGEE. This CDR3 spans 14 amino acids. V lost 2 bases and J 7 bases, leaving 15 bases between the germline ends. The CDR3 DNA follows: TGTGCCAGCAGCGTCCCGGGCCCGAACGCTGGCTACACCTTC. Its translation: CASSVPGPNAGYTF.

The chain recombines TRBV18 with TRBJ2-5; D may correspond to TRBD1 or TRBD2 (5 bases each). Germline values: CDR1 KGHSH, CDR2 LQKENI. V was clipped by 2 bases and J by 6 bases, with 13 bases between them. The CDR3 loop spans 14 amino acids. CDR3 region: CASSPGTPGKTQYF. The CDR3 nucleotides are TGTGCCAGCTCACCAGGGACCCCCGGGAAGACCCAGTACTTC.

The J gene is TRBJ2-2, the V gene TRBV5-6; TRBD1 might be the D (6 bases). V lost 3 bases and J 4 bases, leaving 7 bases between the germline ends. Per germline, CDR1 SGHDT and CDR2 YYEEEE. The CDR3 covers 13 residues. CDR3 protein: CASSSQGTGELFF. CDR3 DNA: TGTGCCAGCAGCTCACAGGGCACCGGGGAGCTGTTTTTT.

This chain joins TRBV2 and TRBJ2-2; D might be TRBD2 (7 bases). The CDR3 has 17 amino acids. Trimming shortened V by 6 bases and J by 0 bases, and 17 bases separated the two germline ends. The germline gives CDR1 SNHLY, CDR2 FYNNEI. This CDR3 reads CASSSPPGGPNTGELFF. DNA for the CDR3: TGTGCCAGCAGCTCGCCCCCGGGGGGCCCGAACACCGGGGAGCTGTTTTTT.

This clone was seen only once. V and J are TRBV28 and TRBJ2-2; no clear D gene. Germline CDR1 MDHEN, CDR2 SYDVKM. The CDR3 has 15 residues. V shed 7 bases and J shed 2 bases, with 14 bases lying between them. The CDR3 loop is CASITGRANTGELFF. As DNA, the CDR3 is TGTGCCAGCATCACGGGTAGGGCCAACACCGGGGAGCTGTTTTTT.

The rearrangement joins TRBV28 to TRBJ1-5; no clear D. V lost 5 bases and J lost 2, with 13 bases in between. Germline CDR1 MDHEN, CDR2 SYDVKM. This CDR3 has 15 amino acids. CDR3: CASSSAKAGNQPQHF. The DNA of the CDR3 is TGTGCCAGCAGTAGCGCCAAAGCCGGCAATCAGCCCCAGCATTTT.

The chain is built from TRBV7-7 and TRBJ2-5; 11 bases match TRBD2. CDR1 is SSHAT and CDR2 is FNYEAQ in the germline V gene (reference sequence). Unmatched junction bases numbered 5, after V lost 5 bases and J lost 6 bases. The CDR3 length is 14 residues. CDR3 amino acids: CASSTVAGGKTQYF. The CDR3 DNA sequence: TGTGCCAGCAGCACCGTAGCGGGAGGGAAGACCCAGTACTTC.

The chain employs TRBV5-6 and TRBJ2-7, with no clear D. The CDR3 sequence is 11 residues long. The germline CDR1 and CDR2 sequences are SGHDT and YYEEEE. The V gene lost 0 bases and the J gene lost 8 bases, with 6 bases spanning the gap. The CDR3 nucleotides are TGTGCCAGCAGCTTGGAAGCCAAGCAGTACTTC. This translates into CASSLEAKQYF.

The chain joins TRBV14 to TRBJ2-1; no clear D gene. Germline V gene data show CDR1 as SGHDN and CDR2 as FVKESK. V was shortened by 4 bases and J by 9 bases, with 13 bases between the two germline ends. The CDR3 runs to 13 residues. CDR3 sequence (DNA): TGTGCCAGCAGCCCCCTCTATGGGCCTGAGCAGTTCTTC. Translated, it gives CASSPLYGPEQFF.

The rearrangement uses TRBV28 and TRBJ1-5; D possibly corresponds to TRBD1 (6 bases). CDR3 length: 16 amino acids. Trimming removed 3 bases from V and 2 bases from J, with 14 bases in between. The germline V gene has CDR1 MDHEN and CDR2 SYDVKM. In DNA, the CDR3 is TGTGCCAGCAGTTTGACCCAGGGGAATGGCAATCAGCCCCAGCATTTT. It codes for CASSLTQGNGNQPQHF. The complete variable domain, with remaining parts taken from reference TRBV28 and TRBJ1-5, reads DVKVTQSSRYLVKRTGEKVFLECVQDMDHENMFWYRQDPGLGLRLIYFSYDVKMKEKGDIPEGYSVSREKKERFSLILESASTNQTSMYLCASSLTQGNGNQPQHFGDGTRLSIL.

In its sample, this clone was seen once. Other DNA sequences in the same sample also yield this CDR3. The rearrangement joins TRBV7-9 to TRBJ2-5; no firm D call. This CDR3 comprises 12 residues. Germline loops: CDR1 SEHNR, CDR2 FQNEAQ (reference sequence). The ends were cut back, 3 bases at V and 2 bases at J, with 4 bases in the middle. The CDR3 sequence is CASSFSQETQYF. The CDR3 coding sequence is TGTGCCAGCAGCTTTTCACAAGAGACCCAGTACTTC. Using reference TRBV7-9 and TRBJ2-5 for the parts outside the CDR3, the full variable domain is DTGVSQNPRHKITKRGQNVTFRCDPISEHNRLYWYRQTLGQGPEFLTYFQNEAQLEKSRLLSDRFSAERPKGSFSTLEIQRTEQGDSAMYLCASSFSQETQYFGPGTRLLVL.